This is a list of T cell receptor beta chains from one sample in a study. TCRdb reanalysed the 5' RACE reads using MiXCR and keeps one entry per CDR3 protein. The repertoire has 35,000 to 45,000 distinct CDR3 sequences, roughly a fifth of them found once; the top ten carry over 3.5%. Source material: Tregs sorted from a lymph node. Every receptor here comes from a female donor with breast cancer. The CDR3 runs from the conserved cysteine through the conserved F or W. The order of the fields is V gene, CDR3 protein.

>TRBV30
CAWSFPPRDRVGKQYF
>TRBV5-6
CATGPSYNEQFF
>TRBV6-5
CASSYKAGGEEQYF
>TRBV28
CASSGPWGTSSGNTIYF
>TRBV28
CASSSALGISYNEQFF
>TRBV11-2
CASSLAGASGRALHQETQYF
>TRBV9
CASSPQVGASNYGYTF
>TRBV4-2
CASSQETGTSGNTGELFF
>TRBV4-1
CASSQAYLAGVYEQYF
>TRBV12-3/TRBV12-4
CASRGGFSYEQYF
>TRBV5-1
CASSRTGTDGSPLHF
>TRBV5-5
CASSLGLDRNEQFF
>TRBV7-2
CASSLMGRGNTEAFF
>TRBV5-6
CASSSSQGAGGELFF
>TRBV7-9
CASSLIPGQGALGYTF
>TRBV6-4
CASSASPGTGELFF
>TRBV5-1
CASSLAPRLANTGELFF
>TRBV7-9
CASSLSDRAHEQYF
>TRBV5-1
CASSPSDGVPGELFF
>TRBV9
CASSVGTSASYNEQFF
>TRBV30
CAWSAGADTEAFF
>TRBV7-9
CASSLVSTDTQYF
>TRBV29-1
CSADEEEKLFF
>TRBV29-1
CSVEDQDSSGANVLTF
>TRBV6-5
CASRRWDGANYGYTF
>TRBV28
CASTQGSLNYGYTF
>TRBV6-1
CASSEEGGKTGRASYGYTF
>TRBV5-1
CASSLGRGAEAFF
>TRBV4-1
CASSREGRGLETQYF
>TRBV12-3/TRBV12-4
CASSSGPSGELFF
>TRBV29-1
CSVDASGGNTGELFF
>TRBV27
CASTPGERSYTF
>TRBV4-2
CASSSGDTQYF
>TRBV24-1
CATSGRALGNEQFF
>TRBV4-1
CASSPLNVAYEQYF
>TRBV12-3/TRBV12-4
CASIPGIARRDEQFF
>TRBV12-3/TRBV12-4
CASLTGYTTDTQYF
>TRBV12-3/TRBV12-4
CASYFGGEQYF
>TRBV15
CATSRENPAGISGNTIYF
>TRBV20-1
CSARHRGVDYGYTF
>TRBV5-1
CASSPWAGGPYEQYF
>TRBV20-1
CSAVSRGQSSDTQYF
>TRBV18
CASSPPAGGSTDTQYF
>TRBV20-1
CSAASGIRYEQYF
>TRBV6-5
CASSSSSSYNEQFF
>TRBV24-1
CATSVPPSGEQFF
>TRBV10-3
CAISESGNTDTQYF
>TRBV9
CASSVWRMDTGELFF